The clone carrying this T cell receptor beta chain appeared a few times. Its target is not known. The CDR3 extends over 13 amino acids. The V gene's germline CDR1 is WSHSY and CDR2 SAAADI. V was clipped by 1 base and J by 5 bases, with 9 bases between them. This entry is derived from a study of CD8 T cells in ankylosing spondylitis. General observations from the study: Significantly higher representation of disease-linked clones was reported for matched ankylosing spondylitis synovial fluid. About 8 highly homologous variants made up a TCR beta motif, and this motif appeared characteristic of ankylosing spondylitis blood. Disease-linked clones bore a CD8+ phenotype, appearing relatively rarely in peripheral blood.

Quantitative molecular-barcoded 5'-RACE generated the TCR beta libraries. One entry per CDR3 protein, called by TCRdb with MiXCR from the 5' RACE reads. The sample has approximately 260,000 distinct CDR3 sequences; 18% are singletons. The sample comprised blood, either unsorted or a sorted T cell fraction (not recorded which). The source of this sequence is a male donor with ankylosing spondylitis or in good health (not recorded which). The chain carries TRBV10-2 and TRBJ2-7; D remains ambiguous. The CDR3 nucleotides are TGCGCCAGCAGTGAGTGGATGGGGAACGAGCAGTACTTC. This encodes CASSEWMGNEQYF.